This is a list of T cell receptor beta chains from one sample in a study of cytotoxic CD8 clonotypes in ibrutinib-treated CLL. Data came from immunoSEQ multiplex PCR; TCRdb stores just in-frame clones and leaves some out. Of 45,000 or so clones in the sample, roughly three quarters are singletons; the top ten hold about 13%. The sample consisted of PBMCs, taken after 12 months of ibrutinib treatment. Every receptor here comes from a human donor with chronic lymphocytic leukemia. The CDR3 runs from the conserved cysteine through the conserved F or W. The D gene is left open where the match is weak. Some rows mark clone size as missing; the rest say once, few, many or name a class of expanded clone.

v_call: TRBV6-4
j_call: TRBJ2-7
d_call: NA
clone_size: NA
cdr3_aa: CASKPYGASYEQYF
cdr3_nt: TGTGCCAGTAAGCCATATGGGGCCTCCTACGAGCAGTACTTC

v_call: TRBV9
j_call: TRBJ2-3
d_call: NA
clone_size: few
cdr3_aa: CASSVGISTDTQYF
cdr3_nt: TGTGCCAGCAGCGTCGGCATTAGCACAGATACGCAGTATTTT

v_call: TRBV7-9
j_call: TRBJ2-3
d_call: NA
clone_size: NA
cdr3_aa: CASSFRGTDTQYF
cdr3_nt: TGTGCCAGCAGCTTCCGGGGCACAGATACGCAGTATTTT

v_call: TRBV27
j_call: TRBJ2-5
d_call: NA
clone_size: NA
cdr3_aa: CASSSGHQETQYF
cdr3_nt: TGTGCCAGCAGCTCGGGACACCAAGAGACCCAGTACTTC

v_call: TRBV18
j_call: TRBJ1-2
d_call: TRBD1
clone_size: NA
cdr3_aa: CASSPRSRGEYGYTF
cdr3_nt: TGTGCCAGCTCACCAAGGAGCAGGGGGGAGTATGGCTACACCTTC

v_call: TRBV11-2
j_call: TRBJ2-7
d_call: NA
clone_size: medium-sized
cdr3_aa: CASSHYTGQAYEQYF
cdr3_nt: TGTGCCAGCAGCCATTATACTGGACAAGCCTACGAGCAGTACTTC

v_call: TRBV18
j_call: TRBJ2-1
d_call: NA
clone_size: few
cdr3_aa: CASSHGTDNEQFF
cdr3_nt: TGTGCCAGCTCACACGGGACCGACAATGAGCAGTTCTTC

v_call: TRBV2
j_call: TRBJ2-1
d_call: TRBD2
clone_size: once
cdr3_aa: CAGGLAMNEQFF
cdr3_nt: TGTGCCGGGGGACTAGCGATGAATGAGCAGTTCTTC

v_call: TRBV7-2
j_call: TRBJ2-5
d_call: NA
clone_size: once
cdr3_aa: CASSYTRNQETQYF
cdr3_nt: TGTGCCAGCAGCTACACTAGGAACCAAGAGACCCAGTACTTC

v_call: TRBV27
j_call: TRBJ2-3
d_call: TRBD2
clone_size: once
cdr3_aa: CASSLLSSGSYLTDTQYF
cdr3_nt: TGTGCCAGCAGTTTATTATCTAGCGGGAGTTACCTCACAGATACGCAGTATTTT

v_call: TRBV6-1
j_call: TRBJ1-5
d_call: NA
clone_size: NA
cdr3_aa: CASNLDGNNQPQHF
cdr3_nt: TGTGCCAGCAATCTGGACGGGAACAATCAGCCCCAGCATTTT

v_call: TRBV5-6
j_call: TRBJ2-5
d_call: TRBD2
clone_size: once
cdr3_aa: CASSPRGEKTQYF
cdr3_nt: TGTGCCAGCAGCCCCCGGGGGGAAAAGACCCAGTACTTC

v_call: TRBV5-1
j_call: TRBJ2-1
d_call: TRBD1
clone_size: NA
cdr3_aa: CASSNQGQGNNNEQFF
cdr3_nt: TGCGCCAGCAGCAACCAGGGACAGGGGAACAACAATGAGCAGTTCTTC

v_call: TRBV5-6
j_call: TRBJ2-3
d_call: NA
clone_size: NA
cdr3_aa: CASRFDSTDTQYF
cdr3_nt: TGTGCCAGCAGATTCGACAGCACAGATACGCAGTATTTT

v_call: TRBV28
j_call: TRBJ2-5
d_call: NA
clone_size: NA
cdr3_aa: CASSLWGGQETQYF
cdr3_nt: TGTGCCAGCAGTTTATGGGGGGGACAAGAGACCCAGTACTTC

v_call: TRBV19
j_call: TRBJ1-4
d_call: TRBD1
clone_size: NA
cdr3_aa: CASRAQGEDEKLFF
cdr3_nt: TGTGCCAGTAGAGCGCAGGGGGAGGATGAAAAACTGTTTTTT

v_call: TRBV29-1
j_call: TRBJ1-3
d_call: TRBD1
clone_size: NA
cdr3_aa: CSVLDRAGNTIYF
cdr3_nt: TGCAGCGTTTTGGACAGGGCTGGAAACACCATATATTTT

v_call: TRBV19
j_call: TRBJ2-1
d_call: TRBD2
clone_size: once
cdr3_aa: CASSWTSGENNEQFF
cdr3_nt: TGTGCCAGTAGTTGGACTAGCGGGGAAAACAATGAGCAGTTCTTC

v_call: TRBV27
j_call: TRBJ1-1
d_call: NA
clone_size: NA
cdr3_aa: CASSPRGLNTEAFF
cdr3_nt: TGTGCCAGCAGCCCCAGGGGTCTGAACACTGAAGCTTTCTTT

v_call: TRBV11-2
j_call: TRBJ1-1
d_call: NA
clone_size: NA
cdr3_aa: CASSLGGGNTEAFF
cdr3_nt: TGTGCCAGCAGCTTGGGGGGAGGGAACACTGAAGCTTTCTTT

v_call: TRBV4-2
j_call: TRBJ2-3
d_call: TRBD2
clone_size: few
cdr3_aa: CASSQGASGRTDTQYF
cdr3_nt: TGTGCCAGCAGCCAAGGGGCTAGCGGGAGAACAGATACGCAGTATTTT

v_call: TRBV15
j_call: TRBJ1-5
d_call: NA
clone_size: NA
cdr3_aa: CATSRGGEINQPQHF
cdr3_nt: TGTGCCACCAGCAGAGGAGGGGAAATCAATCAGCCCCAGCATTTT

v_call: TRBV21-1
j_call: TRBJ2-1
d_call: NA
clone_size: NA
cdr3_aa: CASSNRKGYGRANEQFF
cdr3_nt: TGTGCCAGCAGCAATCGGAAGGGTTACGGGAGGGCCAATGAGCAGTTCTTC

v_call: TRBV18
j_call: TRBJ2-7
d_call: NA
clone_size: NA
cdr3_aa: CASSPPERRREQYF
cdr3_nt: TGTGCCAGCTCACCACCCGAACGTAGGAGGGAGCAGTACTTC

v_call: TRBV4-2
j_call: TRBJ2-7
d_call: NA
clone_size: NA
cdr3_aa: CASSQERSGYEQYF
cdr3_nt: TGTGCCAGCAGCCAAGAGAGATCTGGATACGAGCAGTACTTC

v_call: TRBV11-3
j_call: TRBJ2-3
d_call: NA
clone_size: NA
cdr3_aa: CASSKTGTRIGAGHTDTQYF
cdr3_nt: TGTGCCAGCAGCAAGACAGGGACGAGAATAGGAGCGGGCCACACAGATACGCAGTATTTT

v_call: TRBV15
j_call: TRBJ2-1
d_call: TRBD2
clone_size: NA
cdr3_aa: CATRGTSALSVSYNEQFF
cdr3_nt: TGTGCCACCAGGGGGACTAGCGCTCTATCCGTCTCCTACAATGAGCAGTTCTTC

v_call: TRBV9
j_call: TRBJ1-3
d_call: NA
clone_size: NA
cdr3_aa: CASSVGGVKKGGNTIYF
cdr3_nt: TGTGCCAGCAGCGTAGGAGGGGTTAAGAAGGGTGGAAACACCATATATTTT

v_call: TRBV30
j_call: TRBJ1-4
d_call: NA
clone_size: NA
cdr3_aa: CAWSPRGKLFF
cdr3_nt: TGTGCCTGGAGCCCGAGGGGAAAACTGTTTTTT

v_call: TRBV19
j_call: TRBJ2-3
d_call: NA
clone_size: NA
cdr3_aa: CASSNPFWTTGDTQYF
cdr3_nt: TGTGCCAGTAGTAATCCCTTTTGGACTACCGGGGATACGCAGTATTTT

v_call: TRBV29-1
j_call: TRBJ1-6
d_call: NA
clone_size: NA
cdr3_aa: CSVGERESPLHF
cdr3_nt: TGCAGCGTTGGGGAGCGGGAGTCACCCCTCCACTTT

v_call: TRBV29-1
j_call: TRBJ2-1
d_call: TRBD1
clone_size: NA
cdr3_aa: CSGSGQGAYNEQFF
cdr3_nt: TGCAGCGGCTCAGGACAGGGAGCTTACAATGAGCAGTTCTTC

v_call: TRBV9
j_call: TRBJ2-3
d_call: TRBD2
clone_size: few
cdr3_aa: CASSAGTTSTDTQYF
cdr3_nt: TGTGCCAGCAGCGCCGGGACTACCAGCACAGATACGCAGTATTTT

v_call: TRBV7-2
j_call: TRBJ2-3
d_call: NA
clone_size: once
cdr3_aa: CASSLVRGTDTQYF
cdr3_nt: TGTGCCAGCAGCTTAGTCCGCGGCACAGATACGCAGTATTTT

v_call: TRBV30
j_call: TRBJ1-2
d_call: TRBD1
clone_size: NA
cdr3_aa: CAWGGQGLYYGYTF
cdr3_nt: TGTGCCTGGGGGGGACAGGGGCTATACTATGGCTACACCTTC

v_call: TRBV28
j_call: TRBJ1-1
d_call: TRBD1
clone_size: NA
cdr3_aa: CASSSEGARTEAFF
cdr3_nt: TGTGCCAGCAGTTCGGAGGGGGCACGAACTGAAGCTTTCTTT

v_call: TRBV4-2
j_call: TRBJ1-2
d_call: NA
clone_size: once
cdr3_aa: CASSPLGGNYGYTF
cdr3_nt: TGTGCCAGCAGCCCCCTGGGAGGGAACTATGGCTACACCTTC

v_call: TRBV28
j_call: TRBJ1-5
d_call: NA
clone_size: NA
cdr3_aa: CASSLGNQPQHF
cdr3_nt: TGTGCCAGCAGTTTAGGTAATCAGCCCCAGCATTTT

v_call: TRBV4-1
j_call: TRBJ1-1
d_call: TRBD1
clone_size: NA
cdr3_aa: CASSGQGGTEAFF
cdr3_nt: TGCGCCAGCAGCGGACAGGGCGGCACTGAAGCTTTCTTT

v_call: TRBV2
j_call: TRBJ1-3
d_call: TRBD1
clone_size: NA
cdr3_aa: CASSVTGGRNTIYF
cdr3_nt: TGTGCCAGCAGCGTGACAGGGGGCAGGAACACCATATATTTT

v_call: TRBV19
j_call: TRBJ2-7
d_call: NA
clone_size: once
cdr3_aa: CASSTGLTGNEQYF
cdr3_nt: TGTGCCAGTAGCACGGGACTCACGGGGAACGAGCAGTACTTC

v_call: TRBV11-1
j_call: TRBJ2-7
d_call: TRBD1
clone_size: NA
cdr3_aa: CASSLGRGQGSYEQYF
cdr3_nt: TGTGCCAGCAGTCTAGGGAGGGGACAGGGTTCCTACGAGCAGTACTTC

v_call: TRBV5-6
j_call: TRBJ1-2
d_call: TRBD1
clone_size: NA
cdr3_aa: CASSLPDREPGRGYTF
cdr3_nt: TGTGCCAGCAGCTTGCCCGACAGGGAACCAGGTCGTGGCTACACCTTC

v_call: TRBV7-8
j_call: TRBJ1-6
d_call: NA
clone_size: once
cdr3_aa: CASSPGTELMALHF
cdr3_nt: TGTGCCAGCAGCCCGGGGACCGAGTTGATGGCCCTCCACTTT

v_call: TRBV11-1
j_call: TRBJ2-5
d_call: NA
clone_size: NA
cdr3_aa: CASSLGRVQETQYF
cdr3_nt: TGTGCCAGCAGCTTAGGCAGGGTACAAGAGACCCAGTACTTC

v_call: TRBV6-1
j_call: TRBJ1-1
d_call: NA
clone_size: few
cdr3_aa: CASSELPTDTEAFF
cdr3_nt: TGTGCCAGCAGTGAACTCCCAACAGACACTGAAGCTTTCTTT

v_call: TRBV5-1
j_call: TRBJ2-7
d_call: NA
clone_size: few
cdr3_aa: CASSLGLSSYEQYF
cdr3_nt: TGCGCCAGCAGCTTGGGACTTAGCTCCTACGAGCAGTACTTC

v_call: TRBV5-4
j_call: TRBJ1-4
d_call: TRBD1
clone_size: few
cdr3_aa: CASSRDTGTDEKLFF
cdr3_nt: TGTGCCAGCAGCAGGGACACCGGGACAGATGAAAAACTGTTTTTT

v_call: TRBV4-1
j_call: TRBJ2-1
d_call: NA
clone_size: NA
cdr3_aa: CASSQVDRNEQFF
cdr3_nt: TGCGCCAGCAGCCAAGTAGACCGGAATGAGCAGTTCTTC

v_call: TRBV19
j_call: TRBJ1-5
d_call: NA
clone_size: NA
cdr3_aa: CASSIAGAAGNQPQHF
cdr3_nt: TGTGCCAGTAGTATTGCCGGGGCGGCAGGCAATCAGCCCCAGCATTTT

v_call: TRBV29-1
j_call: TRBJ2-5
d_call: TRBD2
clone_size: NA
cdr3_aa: CSARGGVETQYF
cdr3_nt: TGCAGCGCCCGGGGGGGAGTAGAGACCCAGTACTTC

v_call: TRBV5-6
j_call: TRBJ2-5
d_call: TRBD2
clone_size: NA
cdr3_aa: CASSTWGLAYQETQYF
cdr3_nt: TGTGCCAGCAGCACCTGGGGACTAGCGTACCAAGAGACCCAGTACTTC

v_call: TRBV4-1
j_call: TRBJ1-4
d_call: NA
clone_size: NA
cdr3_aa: CASSQDRRGEKLFF
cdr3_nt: TGCGCCAGCAGCCAAGACAGGCGGGGTGAAAAACTGTTTTTT

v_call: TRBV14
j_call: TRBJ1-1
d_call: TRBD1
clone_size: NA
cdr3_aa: CASSQGFTGAAFF
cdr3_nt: TGTGCCAGCAGCCAAGGGTTCACAGGGGCAGCTTTCTTT

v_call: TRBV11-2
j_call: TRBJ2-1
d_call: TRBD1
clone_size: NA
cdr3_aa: CASSTLLGQAGENEQFF
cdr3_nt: TGTGCCAGCAGCACGTTACTGGGACAGGCAGGGGAGAATGAGCAGTTCTTC